The next 18 T cell receptor beta chains were all read from a single sample in a study of Graves' ophthalmopathy and Graves' hyperthyroidism. The study amplified TCR beta CDR3 regions using RNA transcripts. HTBI primers served in a first-round RT-PCR, which a second-round multiplex PCR followed. MiXCR, applied by TCRdb to the multiplex PCR reads, yields one record per CDR3 protein. The sample shows about 390,000 distinct CDR3 sequences, 15% to 20% of them seen only once. The material sequenced was peripheral blood. These receptors were taken from an adult woman with stable Graves' hyperthyroidism.

Comment on this clonotype: One end of the junction is discordant with germline, which a read error may explain. The CDR3 loop reads CASSFRGNAEAFF. The CDR3 coding sequence is TGTGCCAGCAGTTTTCGGGGGAACGCTGAAGCTTTCTTT. The chain is built from TRBV28 and TRBJ1-1; D possibly corresponds to TRBD1 (5 bases). Germline loops: CDR1 MDHEN, CDR2 SYDVKM. CDR3 length: 13 residues.

This clonotype was counted ten times or more. The gene calls are TRBV7-6 and TRBJ1-1; no definite D call. V dropped 5 bases and J dropped 1 base, with 17 bases sitting between them. This CDR3 is 16 amino acids long. CDR1 SGHVS and CDR2 FNYEAQ come from the germline V gene. The CDR3 spells CASSVLLRTSNTEAFF. For the CDR3, the DNA is TGTGCCAGCAGCGTCTTATTGCGTACCTCGAACACTGAAGCTTTCTTT.

Many counts were recorded for this clonotype. V and J are TRBV19 and TRBJ1-5; weak D call: TRBD1 (5 bases). The CDR3 is 14 residues long. V was clipped by 1 base and J by 5 bases, with 9 bases between them. Germline CDR1 and CDR2: LNHDA and SQIVND (reference sequence). The CDR3 nucleotides are TGTGCCAGTAGTATAGGCAGGGCGGATCAGCCCCAGCATTTT. The encoded protein is CASSIGRADQPQHF.

This clonotype was counted between two and nine times. J is TRBJ2-7 and V is TRBV12-5; D is possibly TRBD1 or TRBD2 (5 bases each). V lost 2 bases and J lost 0, with 14 bases in between. The CDR3 covers 16 residues. Germline V CDR1 and CDR2: LGHNT, FRNRAP. Here the CDR3 reads CASGLSVGETSYEQYF. In DNA, the CDR3 is TGTGCTAGTGGTTTGTCTGTGGGGGAGACCTCCTACGAGCAGTACTTC.

A note on this clonotype: At one of its ends the junction is not consistent with the germline gene, which may arise from a read error. The CDR3 is CASSYDRDYGYAF. The CDR3 bases are TGTGCCAGCAGTTACGACAGGGACTATGGCTACGCCTTC. This chain links TRBV6-5 with TRBJ1-2, with TRBD1 matching over 7 bases. Per germline, CDR1 MNHEY and CDR2 SVGAGI. There are 13 residues in the CDR3.

This clonotype was picked up many times. The J gene is TRBJ1-2, the V gene TRBV12-3 or TRBV12-4, with D unclear. The CDR3 length is 13 residues. Between the trimmed V and J ends, which lost 4 bases and 1 base, there was a span of 7 bases. The CDR3 reads CASSSGFNYGYTF. The CDR3 DNA reads as TGTGCCAGCAGTTCAGGTTTTAACTATGGCTACACCTTC.

In the case of this clonotype: One end of the junction is discordant with germline, which a read error may explain. The chain links TRBV12-3 or TRBV12-4 to TRBJ1-1; possibly TRBD1 for D (6 bases). CDR3 length equals 18 residues. The CDR3 coding sequence is TGTGCCAGCAGCCACACCTACGCAGGGGTCGTCCTCCCCACTGAAGCTTGCTTT. Encoded protein: CASSHTYAGVVLPTEACF.

In its sample, this clonotype was seen many times. The chain is built from TRBV15 and TRBJ2-5; D may be TRBD2 (5 bases). The CDR3 loop spans 16 amino acids. CDR1 and CDR2 from the germline V gene are LNHNV and YYDKDF (reference sequence). The V end was cut by 1 base, the J end by 4 bases, with 16 bases between. The CDR3 loop is CATSRGSLAGRETQYF. The CDR3, as DNA: TGTGCCACCAGCAGAGGTTCCCTGGCGGGTAGAGAGACCCAGTACTTC.

This clonotype has at least ten counts. The chain employs TRBV6-2 or TRBV6-3 and TRBJ1-5; no reliable D call. Between the trimmed V and J ends, which lost 6 bases and 2 bases, there was a span of 11 bases. The CDR3 loop spans 14 amino acids. Germline values: CDR1 MNHEY, CDR2 SVGEGT. CDR3 sequence: CASSKGARNQPQHF. The CDR3 coding sequence is TGTGCCAGCAGCAAGGGAGCTCGCAATCAGCCCCAGCATTTT.

This clonotype was seen ten or more times. CDR3 amino acids: CASTAAGQGSYGYTF. CDR3 bases: TGTGCCAGTACTGCTGCCGGACAGGGGAGCTATGGCTACACCTTC. The rearrangement links TRBV19 to TRBJ1-2, with 9 bases identical to TRBD1. The germline V gene has CDR1 LNHDA and CDR2 SQIVND (reference sequence). The length of the CDR3 is 15 residues. V lost 7 bases, J lost 4 bases, and 10 bases stayed unmatched. The full variable domain, rest sourced from reference TRBV19 and TRBJ1-2, is DGGITQSPKYLFRKEGQNVTLSCEQNLNHDAMYWYRQDPGQGLRLIYYSQIVNDFQKGDIAEGYSVSREKKESFPLTVTSAQKNPTAFYLCASTAAGQGSYGYTFGSGTRLTVV.

This clonotype has more than one count but fewer than ten. The rearrangement joins TRBV7-9 to TRBJ2-5, with 7 bases aligning to TRBD1. CDR3 length: 16 amino acids. The V gene end was trimmed by 5 bases and the J gene end by 5 bases; junction bases not matched to a gene: 14. Germline V gene sequence: CDR1 SEHNR, CDR2 FQNEAQ (reference sequence). The CDR3 DNA is TGTGCCAGCAGCCCCCCCGAGACAGGGTTTGAGGAGACCCAGTACTTC. Its protein product is CASSPPETGFEETQYF.

As for this clonotype: The junction departs from germline at one end; a sequencing error may be responsible. The chain uses TRBV28 and TRBJ2-5; no firm D call. The CDR3 sequence is 13 residues long. Germline V CDR1 and CDR2: MDHEN, SYDVKM. The DNA of the CDR3 is TGTGCCAGCAGTTTGGTGTACCAAGAGACCAAGTACTTC. This gives the protein CASSLVYQETKYF. Full variable domain (rest looked up from reference TRBV28 and TRBJ2-5): DVKVTQSSRYLVKRTGEKVFLECVQDMDHENMFWYRQDPGLGLRLIYFSYDVKMKEKGDIPEGYSVSREKKERFSLILESASTNQTSMYLCASSLVYQETKYFGPGTRLLVL.

This clonotype has a count of ten or more. V is TRBV6-5 and J is TRBJ2-4; 8 bases map to TRBD1. The CDR3 is 17 residues long. Per germline, CDR1 MNHEY and CDR2 SVGAGI. Trimming at V came to 1 base and at J to 3 bases, leaving 8 bases not matched to a gene. CDR3 DNA sequence: TGTGCCAGCAGTTACTTCATGGACAGGGAATACAAAAACATTCAGTACTTC. Translated: CASSYFMDREYKNIQYF.

This clonotype showed up many times. The genes are TRBV25-1 and TRBJ2-7; D ambiguous. Germline assignment: CDR1 MGHDK and CDR2 SYGVNS. With 4 bases removed from V and 5 bases from J, the gap between germline ends came to 6 bases. The CDR3 runs 11 residues. CDR3 sequence (DNA): TGTGCCAGCAGTGTGGGGAACGAGCAGTACTTC. This gives the protein CASSVGNEQYF.

This chain uses TRBV19 with TRBJ1-6; no reliable D call. CDR1 is LNHDA, CDR2 SQIVND, per germline (reference sequence). This CDR3 region has 15 residues. V was trimmed by 4 bases and J by 7 bases, leaving 14 bases between them. The CDR3 spells CASSTPGGRNSPLHF. CDR3 in DNA: TGTGCCAGTAGTACCCCGGGAGGGCGCAATTCACCCCTCCACTTT.

CDR3: CASSWQGRAGELFF. Written as DNA, the CDR3 is TGTGCCAGCAGCTGGCAGGGGAGGGCCGGGGAGCTGTTTTTT. The chain has TRBV6-1 and TRBJ2-2; D possibly corresponds to TRBD2 (7 bases). Germline CDR1 MNHNS, CDR2 SASEGT. V shed 6 bases and J shed 6 bases, with 14 bases lying between them. The CDR3 sequence is 14 residues long.

This clonotype was seen repeatedly, ten times or more. This rearrangement joins TRBV12-3 or TRBV12-4 to TRBJ2-7; unclear D gene. Trimming cost V 6 bases and J 4 bases, with 16 bases left between them. The CDR3 is 14 residues long. Here the CDR3 reads CASSQAGVGYEQYF. CDR3 DNA sequence: TGTGCCAGCAGCCAAGCTGGGGTCGGTTACGAGCAGTACTTC.

This clonotype was counted ten times or more. The genes are TRBV12-3 or TRBV12-4 and TRBJ1-3; D not certain. V lost 6 bases, J lost 1 base, and 10 bases lay in between. The CDR3 is 14 amino acids. This CDR3 reads CASSLPVSGNTIYF. The CDR3 coding sequence is TGTGCCAGCAGCCTCCCTGTATCTGGAAACACCATATATTTT.